The 8 T cell receptor beta chains in this list originate from one sample, sequenced in a study of glioma-infiltrating T cells. TCR alpha and beta CDR3 regions were amplified from RNA using iRepertoire nested multiplex PCR. TCRdb redid the calling of the multiplex PCR reads with MiXCR, one entry per CDR3 protein. The table has roughly 1,500 distinct CDR3 sequences, around 82% seen once; the top ten hold around 66%. Material: glioma tissue, nonneoplastic brain tissue, or PBMCs (not recorded which). These receptor sequences come from a human donor with low-grade glioma or glioblastoma, undergoing nonglioma brain surgery, or in good health (not recorded which). Some clones in this sample may be carry-over from other donors' samples.

The chain links TRBV18 to TRBJ2-5, with D perhaps matching TRBD1 or TRBD2 (5 bases each). The CDR3 covers 15 residues. Trimming left V 5 bases short and J 0 bases short, with 13 bases between. In germline, CDR1 is KGHSH, CDR2 LQKENI. The CDR3 loop is CASSNSGTYQETQYF. CDR3 nucleotide sequence: TGTGCCAGCTCAAACTCCGGGACCTACCAAGAGACCCAGTACTTC.

The chain recombines TRBV20-1 with TRBJ2-5; D perhaps matches TRBD1 (5 bases). Germline V gene lookup returns CDR1 DFQATT and CDR2 SNEGSKA (reference sequence). V dropped 6 bases and J dropped 1 base, with 12 bases sitting between them. The CDR3 covers 13 residues. The CDR3: CSARDSFQETQYF. The CDR3 DNA sequence: TGCAGTGCCCGAGACAGCTTCCAAGAGACCCAGTACTTC.

The J gene is TRBJ2-7, the V gene TRBV20-1, with a weak D call TRBD2 (6 bases). The CDR3 has 12 residues. In germline, CDR1 is DFQATT, CDR2 SNEGSKA (reference sequence). V lost 6 bases to trimming and J lost 10 bases, with 19 bases between them. This CDR3 is CSAMEGLSEQYF. In DNA form, the CDR3 reads TGCAGTGCGATGGAGGGCCTGAGTGAACAGTACTTC.

The chain carries TRBV7-9 and TRBJ1-5; no firm D call. The CDR3 has 13 amino acids. The germline V gene has CDR1 SEHNR and CDR2 FQNEAQ (reference sequence). Trimming stripped 5 bases from V and 6 bases from J, with 11 bases between. CDR3 bases: TGTGCCAGCAGCCCGGACGGAATTCAGCCCCAGCATTTT. It yields the protein CASSPDGIQPQHF.

This clonotype has just a few counts. The CDR3 coding sequence is TGTGCCAGCAGTACCCGACAGGCTAACCAGCATTTT. Amino acid sequence: CASSTRQANQHF. The rearrangement joins TRBV28 to TRBJ1-5; D is perhaps TRBD1 (6 bases). The V gene lost 5 bases and the J gene lost 12 bases, with 14 bases spanning the gap. The CDR3 length is 12 residues. Germline values: CDR1 MDHEN, CDR2 SYDVKM.

This chain links TRBV28 with TRBJ1-5; 7 nucleotides agree with TRBD1. The ends lost 3 bases at V and 7 bases at J; junction bases unmatched: 6. The CDR3 consists of 14 residues. The germline V gene encodes CDR1 MDHEN and CDR2 SYDVKM. In DNA, the CDR3 is TGTGCCAGCAGTTTGGTACAGGGGAGACAGCCCCAGCATTTT. Translated, it gives CASSLVQGRQPQHF.

The V gene is TRBV27, the J gene TRBJ2-3; D ambiguous. Deletions cut 0 bases from V and 3 bases from J, with 16 bases between. This CDR3 comprises 17 residues. CDR1 is MNHEY, CDR2 SMNVEV, per germline (reference sequence). The CDR3 coding sequence is TGTGCCAGCAGTTTATCAGCCCGCTCCCGAACGACAGATACGCAGTATTTT. Protein: CASSLSARSRTTDTQYF.

This clonotype was observed once. V is TRBV20-1 and J is TRBJ2-7; TRBD1 aligns across 10 bases. The CDR3 is made up of 19 amino acids. Germline V gene data show CDR1 as DFQATT and CDR2 as SNEGSKA (reference sequence). V was pared by 1 base and J by 0 bases, with 15 bases of the junction left unmatched. The CDR3 DNA reads as TGCAGTGCTAGAGTGCAGGGGACAGGGGCTTCGACGAACTCCTACGAGCAGTACTTC. This codes for CSARVQGTGASTNSYEQYF.